The present entry profiles one T cell receptor beta chain with its context. What it binds is not known. TCR beta cDNA libraries included unique molecular identifiers. Each CDR3 protein gets one entry after TCRdb re-called the PCR reads with MiXCR. The sample shows 750,000 to 950,000 distinct CDR3 sequences, 35% to 55% of them seen only once. This CDR3 contains 15 residues. V shed 5 bases and J shed 0 bases, with 11 bases lying between them. CDR1 is SGHTA, CDR2 FQGNSA, per germline. These data originate in a study of post-analysis software for immune sequencing data. Study results and caveats: Higher frequency in patients than in controls was seen for roughly 5 TRBV segments, with TRBV5-6, TRBV5-1 and TRBV20-1 among them.

Sequencing was carried out using blood. The chain carries TRBV7-2 and TRBJ2-1; a possible D gene is TRBD2 (6 bases). The clonotype was recovered from a girl aged 10-17 years with multiple sclerosis. CDR3 sequence (DNA): TGTGCCAGCAGCCCGGAGGGTAGCTCCTACAATGAGCAGTTCTTC. Amino acid sequence: CASSPEGSSYNEQFF.